This record covers a single T cell receptor (beta chain). The target of this receptor is not known. There are no base qualities to consult, and no much larger clone falls within one base. The donors were included in the validation cohort of 130 or so subjects, a group kept apart from the approximately 700-subject first cohort. The library was obtained by the immunoSEQ multiplex PCR assay. On the authors' methods: A statistical classification framework was developed to diagnose cytomegalovirus status using the catalog of TCR beta chain sequences. TCRdb took this table from immuneACCESS and kept in-frame rearrangements with V and J called. Such tables lack part of the clones; where checked against another copy, unresolved V genes explain under half of the gap, and the rest is unexplained. V and J calls plus clone size are reproduced from that table; the DNA served to infer D and trimming. The sample table lists 150,000 or so clones, 80% to 90% of them with a count of one. Together, the top ten hold about 6.4% of the sample.

The V and J ends are trimmed by 4 bases and 7 bases, leaving 8 bases between them. The CDR3 goes from the cysteine to the phenylalanine over 12 residues. Just CDR3 DNA is preserved here, 36 bases in frame from base 1. Per the germline V gene, SGHTA is the CDR1 and FQGTGA is the CDR2. The source of the sample is a study of cytomegalovirus exposure and HLA in healthy donors (dated by TCRdb to about 2017). The study in broad terms: According to a later analysis, one platform produced both the 120 validation repertoires and the 720 or so repertoires of the first cohort. Besides the first cohort of roughly 700 subjects, a separate validation cohort made up of 95 to 150 different subjects was used. The study aimed to test whether cataloging public T cell receptors could reveal signatures of past pathogen exposure. High-throughput TCR immunosequencing, statistical association of individual TCRs with disease status, and machine learning were combined to predict cytomegalovirus infection status. What the work shows at the level of the full study, not this receptor alone: Of the cluster scores, approximately 94% were above 0 in a later analysis, which found that TCRs clustered in the first cohort also tended to co-occur in the roughly 130 validation repertoires. A later analysis lacked HLA typing for the validation cohort, so it scored co-occurrence in that cohort across all 110 or so repertoires. It was suggested by the authors that the approach could potentially be generalized to other disease states and immunological phenotypes. The study gave a list of roughly 150 TCR beta chains associated with cytomegalovirus. In vitro tests confirmed that a few of the cytomegalovirus-associated TCR beta chains recognize cytomegalovirus antigens. Cytomegalovirus status was reported to be diagnosed by the classifier with high specificity and sensitivity in both the original and validation cohorts. While some public TCRs were present in many individuals, most TCR sequences turned up only very rarely across donors.

This sequence uses TRBV7-3 and TRBJ2-1; no confident D gene assignment can be made. The sequenced sample consisted of PBMCs. This TCR was recovered from a woman between 25 and 40 years old in good health and CMV-seropositive. The encoded CDR3 is CASSYSGNEQFF. The DNA is TGTGCCAGCAGCTACTCCGGGAATGAGCAGTTCTTC.